The following is a T cell receptor beta chain sequence with its context. What it binds is not known. This specimen comes from a study of T cell responses to AZD1222 COVID-19 vaccine. Background on the study: Both about-4-week and about-12-week second-dose recipients were combined. Study-wide results and caveats: A rise in Spike-specific TCR breadth and depth followed two AZD1222 doses. Only a handful of AZD1222 recipients tested seropositive at baseline. Only after the peak T cell response were repertoires sampled.

Sequenced by immunoSEQ multiplex PCR; TCRdb stores in-frame clones only, minus some. The sample holds more than 150,000 clones, approximately 86% seen once. The receptor was derived from an adult in good health. The material sequenced was peripheral blood, taken on day 0 of AZD1222 vaccination.

Here the CDR3 reads CASSLEGEGTEAFF. The CDR3 region has the DNA TGTGCCAGCAGCTTAGAAGGGGAGGGTACTGAAGCTTTCTTT. V is TRBV7-2 and J is TRBJ1-1, with TRBD1 as a possible D gene (5 bases). This CDR3 is 14 amino acids long. The V gene lost 1 base and the J gene lost 5 bases, with 11 bases spanning the gap. Germline V gives CDR1 SGHTA, CDR2 FQGNSA.